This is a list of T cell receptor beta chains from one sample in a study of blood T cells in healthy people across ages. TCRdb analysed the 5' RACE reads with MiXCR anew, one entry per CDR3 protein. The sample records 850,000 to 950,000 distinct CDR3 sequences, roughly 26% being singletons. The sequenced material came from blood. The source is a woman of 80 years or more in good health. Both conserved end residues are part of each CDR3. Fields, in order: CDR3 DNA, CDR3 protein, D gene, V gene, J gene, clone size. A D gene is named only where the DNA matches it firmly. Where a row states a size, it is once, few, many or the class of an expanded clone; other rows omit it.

TGTGCCAGCAGTTACTTGGGGACCTACGAGCAGTACTTC	CASSYLGTYEQYF	-	TRBV6-2/TRBV6-3	TRBJ2-7	few
TGTGCCAGCAGCTTAGGGGGGCCCACCGGGGAGCTGTTTTTT	CASSLGGPTGELFF	-	TRBV7-2	TRBJ2-2	many
TGTGCCAGCAGTGTATCCCAGGGGTTTAATGAAAAACTGTTTTTT	CASSVSQGFNEKLFF	-	TRBV2	TRBJ1-4	few
TGTGCCAGCAGTACTGGACAGGGCCGACGAGCGCAGTACTTC	CASSTGQGRRAQYF	TRBD1	TRBV6-1	TRBJ2-7	few
TGTGCCAGCAGCTTCGACAGGGGCCAAACCTTTAATTCACCCCTCCACTTT	CASSFDRGQTFNSPLHF	TRBD1	TRBV7-9	TRBJ1-6	many
TGTGCCAGCAGCCCAAACGCAGGGGGCGTTGGGAGAGAGACCCAGTACTTC	CASSPNAGGVGRETQYF	TRBD1	TRBV7-9	TRBJ2-5	-
TGTGCCAGCAGCTCGGGACAGGCAATCCTCGGAACAGATACGCAGTATTTT	CASSSGQAILGTDTQYF	TRBD1	TRBV7-2	TRBJ2-3	-
TGTGCCAGCAGTTTACGGGACGCGGTGGGTTTTGAAGCTTTCTTT	CASSLRDAVGFEAFF	-	TRBV28	TRBJ1-1	few
TGTGCCTGGAGGGAATTTTACAGGGGCCCAGATACGCAGTATTTT	CAWREFYRGPDTQYF	TRBD1	TRBV30	TRBJ2-3	-
TGTGCCAGCAGCTTGATTACCCTAGCGACCTCCTACAATGAGCAGTTCTTC	CASSLITLATSYNEQFF	-	TRBV5-6	TRBJ2-1	many
TGTGCCAGCAGTTTACGGCCTAGCGGGGGGGCATCGGATCGGGAGGCCCAGTACTTC	CASSLRPSGGASDREAQYF	TRBD2	TRBV27	TRBJ2-5	-
TGTGCCATCAGACCGGGACAGGGGGAGTACACTGAAGCTTTCTTT	CAIRPGQGEYTEAFF	TRBD1	TRBV10-3	TRBJ1-1	few
TGTGCCAGCAGCCACGGACGGAGAATCCAGTATTTT	CASSHGRRIQYF	-	TRBV14	TRBJ2-3	few
TGCAGCGTTAACGGGGGGCGCAACACCGGGGAGCTGTTTTTT	CSVNGGRNTGELFF	-	TRBV29-1	TRBJ2-2	-
TGTGCCAGCAGAAATCCAAAGACAGGGAGCTCCTACGAGCAGTACTTC	CASRNPKTGSSYEQYF	TRBD1	TRBV28	TRBJ2-7	many
TGTGCCAGCAGAAGGGGGGCCGTAACAGATACGCAGTATTTT	CASRRGAVTDTQYF	-	TRBV2	TRBJ2-3	few
TGTGCCAGCAGCGGACAGGACGGAGAGCAGTTCTTC	CASSGQDGEQFF	TRBD1	TRBV2	TRBJ2-1	many
TGCGCCAGCAGCAATAGGGACAGACTTAATGAAAAACTGTTTTTT	CASSNRDRLNEKLFF	TRBD1	TRBV4-1	TRBJ1-4	many
TGCAGTGCTAGAGATAGTATGGGGCTAGCCAAAAACATTCAGTACTTC	CSARDSMGLAKNIQYF	-	TRBV20-1	TRBJ2-4	once
TGCAGTGCTAGAGTTTTACAGGGAGGTAATGGCTACACCTTC	CSARVLQGGNGYTF	-	TRBV20-1	TRBJ1-2	few
TGTGCCACCAGTGATTTGCCAAAGGGGACAAAGGGATACAATGAGCAGTTCTTC	CATSDLPKGTKGYNEQFF	-	TRBV24-1	TRBJ2-1	many
TGCAGTGCTAGAGGGTTAGGGCGGGGGGGCATGTACACAGATACGCAGTATTTT	CSARGLGRGGMYTDTQYF	TRBD2	TRBV20-1	TRBJ2-3	-
TGCAGCGTGGCTTACAGGGGGCAAATAAAAAATGAGCAGTTCTTC	CSVAYRGQIKNEQFF	TRBD1	TRBV29-1	TRBJ2-1	-
TGTGCCACCAGGGATAGGGGACAGGACAATGAGCAGTTCTTC	CATRDRGQDNEQFF	TRBD1	TRBV15	TRBJ2-1	many
TGCAGCGTTGAGAACACGGAGGGTACAGTGCAGTACTTC	CSVENTEGTVQYF	-	TRBV29-1	TRBJ2-5	few
TGTGCCAGCACTCTACTAGCGGGGGGGTTGAATGAGCAGTTCTTC	CASTLLAGGLNEQFF	TRBD2	TRBV12-3/TRBV12-4	TRBJ2-1	many
TGTGCCAGCAGCCAAGGCCTCCCGTATGGAAACACCATATATTTT	CASSQGLPYGNTIYF	-	TRBV3-1	TRBJ1-3	-
TGTGCCAGCAGCCAAGACCGGGCATTTGGGGGTTCGTTGGGCGGCTACACCTTC	CASSQDRAFGGSLGGYTF	-	TRBV4-2	TRBJ1-2	-
TGTGCCAGCAGTTTAAGTCCCCGTAATCAGCCCCAGCATTTT	CASSLSPRNQPQHF	-	TRBV12-3/TRBV12-4	TRBJ1-5	many
TGCAGTGCTTATAGCACTAGCGGGATCTACAATGAGCAGTTCTTC	CSAYSTSGIYNEQFF	TRBD2	TRBV20-1	TRBJ2-1	many
TGTGCCAGCAACCCCTTGGGGGGCTGGATAGAGACCCAGTACTTC	CASNPLGGWIETQYF	-	TRBV9	TRBJ2-5	-
TGCAGCATCCCGCCCGGGGGCGCTGGAGGGGGCTACACCTTC	CSIPPGGAGGGYTF	-	TRBV29-1	TRBJ1-2	once
TGCGCCAGCAGCCAACAATGGGGGGGGGACTCCTACGAGCAGTACTTC	CASSQQWGGDSYEQYF	TRBD2	TRBV4-3	TRBJ2-7	many
TGCAGTGCTAGCTACAGGGCGGTTGAAAAACTGTTTTTT	CSASYRAVEKLFF	-	TRBV20-1	TRBJ1-4	few
TGTGCCAGCAGTTCACAGAGGAGCTCCTATAATTCACCCCTCCACTTT	CASSSQRSSYNSPLHF	-	TRBV27	TRBJ1-6	few
TGCAGCGTTGAAACAGGGGGCTATGGCTACACCTTC	CSVETGGYGYTF	TRBD1	TRBV29-1	TRBJ1-2	-
TGTGCCAGCAGCTCCAGGGGAAGGACGGGTGGGGGGAACACTGAAGCTTTCTTT	CASSSRGRTGGGNTEAFF	-	TRBV7-3	TRBJ1-1	-
TGCGCCAGCTCACCAGGTGGGGCTAACTATGGCTACACCTTC	CASSPGGANYGYTF	-	TRBV5-1	TRBJ1-2	many
TGCGCCAGCAGCTCAAGGACAGGGGAAGGGTCCTATGGCTACACCTTC	CASSSRTGEGSYGYTF	TRBD1	TRBV5-1	TRBJ1-2	many
TGCGCCAGCAGTGAGTCCAGGGTCGCTGAAGCTTTCTTT	CASSESRVAEAFF	-	TRBV10-2	TRBJ1-1	-
TGCGCCAGCAGGGAGGGTATCAATCAGCCCCAGCATTTT	CASREGINQPQHF	-	TRBV5-1	TRBJ1-5	few
TGTGCCAGCAGCTTAGCGCCTGGGACAGCGGGGATTAGCAATCAGCCCCAGCATTTT	CASSLAPGTAGISNQPQHF	TRBD1	TRBV7-2	TRBJ1-5	few
TGTGCCAGCAGCCTGACAGGGGGGTACCAAGAGACCCAGTACTTC	CASSLTGGYQETQYF	TRBD1	TRBV7-2	TRBJ2-5	many
TGTGCCAGCAGCCAAGATACATTACTGATAGGCGAGGCTTTCTTT	CASSQDTLLIGEAFF	-	TRBV4-2	TRBJ1-1	-